The 19 T cell receptor beta chains given below trace back to one sample, sequenced in a study of radiation and T cells in renal cell carcinoma. The time point here: blood 4 weeks post-SBRT, at nephrectomy. Documented treatment: 15 Gy SBRT to primary tumor, nephrectomy 4 weeks later. Using immunoSEQ multiplex PCR, the repertoire was profiled, and TCRdb retains in-frame clones only, with some absent. The sample lists fewer than 85,000 clones, roughly nine tenths seen once, with roughly 6% in the top ten. This material consisted of blood, taken from a patient whose treatment included radiotherapy and nephrectomy. All receptors derive from a woman aged 70-85 years with renal cell carcinoma.

This clone has a single count. This sequence joins TRBV27 and TRBJ1-2; no reliable D call. The CDR3 is 14 amino acids. The germline V gene encodes CDR1 MNHEY and CDR2 SMNVEV (reference sequence). The germline V and J ends were trimmed by 4 bases and 5 bases, with 14 bases remaining between them. The DNA for the CDR3 is TGTGCCAGCAGTTCTTCCGGGTCGGGTTATGGCTACACCTTC. It translates to CASSSSGSGYGYTF.

The chain carries TRBV5-4 and TRBJ2-1; D could derive from TRBD1 or TRBD2 (5 bases each). Germline V lookup: CDR1 SGHNT, CDR2 YYREEE (reference sequence). The CDR3 covers 12 residues. Deletions cut 2 bases from V and 8 bases from J, with 8 bases between. The CDR3 region is CASSLKGHEQFF. The CDR3 coding sequence is TGTGCCAGCAGCTTAAAGGGACATGAGCAGTTCTTC. The full variable domain, rest sourced from reference TRBV5-4 and TRBJ2-1, is ETGVTQSPTHLIKTRGQQVTLRCSSQSGHNTVSWYQQALGQGPQFIFQYYREEENGRGNFPPRFSGLQFPNYSSELNVNALELDDSALYLCASSLKGHEQFFGPGTRLTVL.

The V call is TRBV30, the J call TRBJ2-5; D gene uncertain. This CDR3 has 14 residues. Germline V gives CDR1 GTSNPN, CDR2 SVGIG (reference sequence). The V and J ends lost 3 bases and 1 base respectively, with 12 bases between them. The CDR3, as DNA: TGTGCCTGGAGCGGTCTTAGGAGCCAAGAGACCCAGTACTTC. Translated, it gives CAWSGLRSQETQYF.

CDR3 region: CASRLGQGQETQYF. The CDR3, as DNA: TGCGCCAGCAGGTTAGGACAGGGGCAAGAGACCCAGTACTTC. The rearrangement joins TRBV5-1 to TRBJ2-5, with 9 nucleotides matching TRBD1. The junction had 4 bases not matched to a gene; V was cut back by 5 bases and J by 2 bases. Germline V gene lookup returns CDR1 SGHRS and CDR2 YFSETQ. The CDR3 length is 14 residues.

A single count supports this clone. The chain links TRBV6-1 to TRBJ1-6; possibly TRBD1 for D (6 bases). Trimming left V 11 bases short and J 7 bases short, with 15 bases between. This CDR3 is built from 13 residues. Germline CDR1 is MNHNS and CDR2 is SASEGT. The CDR3 DNA follows: TGTGCCGGCACAGGGAATAGAAATTCACCCCTCCACTTT. This translates into CAGTGNRNSPLHF.

This chain connects TRBV4-2 to TRBJ2-1; TRBD1 matches 9 bases. The germline gives CDR1 LGHNA, CDR2 YNFKEQ. This CDR3 contains 18 residues. The ends lost 1 base at V and 1 base at J; junction bases unmatched: 8. The CDR3 sequence is CASSQGKLGTGSYNEQFF. As DNA, the CDR3 is TGTGCCAGCAGCCAAGGAAAGTTAGGGACAGGGTCCTACAATGAGCAGTTCTTC.

The chain employs TRBV7-6 and TRBJ2-3; 7 bases align to TRBD1. CDR1 SGHVS and CDR2 FNYEAQ come from the germline V gene. The CDR3 runs to 16 residues. V shed 2 bases, J shed 3 bases, and the junction held 8 bases outside the gene matches. Here the CDR3 DNA reads TGTGCCAGCAGCTTAAGTCAGGACAGGAGGACAGATACGCAGTATTTT. Translated, it gives CASSLSQDRRTDTQYF.

For this clone: One end of the junction does not line up with germline, which may come from a read error. The chain employs TRBV6-5 and TRBJ2-7; D unclear. The CDR3 contains 11 residues. CDR1 MNHEY and CDR2 SVGAGI come from the germline V gene. This CDR3 reads CAGSYSSEQYF. In DNA, the CDR3 is TGTGCCGGCAGTTACTCGTCGGAGCAGTACTTC.

The V gene is TRBV2, the J gene TRBJ1-2; a weak D match, TRBD1 (6 bases). The CDR3 is 14 amino acids. The V gene lost 4 bases and the J gene lost 7 bases, with 16 bases spanning the gap. CDR1 is SNHLY and CDR2 is FYNNEI in the germline V gene. Here the CDR3 DNA reads TGTGCCAGCAGTGGTAGGGGGGCGCTTAGTGGCTACACCTTC. Encoded protein: CASSGRGALSGYTF.

The chain couples TRBV5-4 to TRBJ2-5; 8 nucleotides line up with TRBD2. Germline CDR1 reads SGHNT; CDR2 reads YYREEE (reference sequence). V lost 4 bases and J lost 2; bases outside the gene matches: 4. The CDR3 loop spans 14 amino acids. In DNA, the CDR3 is TGTGCCAGCAGCATGGGACTAGAACAAGAGACCCAGTACTTC. Translation: CASSMGLEQETQYF.

This chain joins TRBV11-1 and TRBJ1-1; D unresolved. Germline CDR1 reads SGHAT; CDR2 reads FQDESV (reference sequence). The CDR3 loop spans 11 amino acids. V dropped 3 bases and J dropped 3 bases, with 2 bases sitting between them. CDR3 amino acids: CASSFDTEAFF. CDR3 coding DNA: TGTGCCAGCAGCTTCGACACTGAAGCTTTCTTT.

Comment on this clone: The same CDR3 arises from other DNA sequences in this sample as well. This sequence joins TRBV13 and TRBJ1-1, with a possible D match to TRBD1 (6 bases). Deletions cut 5 bases from V and 2 bases from J, with 12 bases between. This CDR3 has 14 amino acids. Germline CDR1 PRHDT, CDR2 FYEKMQ (reference sequence). The CDR3 region is CASSPTGRNTEAFF. In DNA form, the CDR3 reads TGTGCCAGCAGCCCAACAGGGCGCAACACTGAAGCTTTCTTT.

CDR3 loop: CASSQPGTGYGYTF. In nucleotides, the CDR3 is TGTGCCAGCAGCCAGCCAGGGACAGGCTATGGCTACACCTTC. The chain employs TRBV14 and TRBJ1-2, with 8 bases lining up with TRBD1. This CDR3 region has 14 residues. Germline trimming cut 3 bases from V and 4 bases from J; bases unmatched to any gene: 4. Germline V CDR1 and CDR2: SGHDN, FVKESK.

The gene calls are TRBV15 and TRBJ2-2; possibly TRBD2 for D (6 bases). The CDR3 length is 16 residues. Germline CDR1 LNHNV, CDR2 YYDKDF (reference sequence). The V and J ends lost 3 bases and 0 bases respectively, with 11 bases between them. CDR3: CATSRPGLTNTGELFF. CDR3 coding DNA: TGTGCCACCAGCAGGCCGGGACTTACGAACACCGGGGAGCTGTTTTTT.

V is TRBV9 and J is TRBJ1-2, with 7 positions matching TRBD1. The CDR3 spans 16 residues. The V and J ends lost 0 bases and 1 base, in that order; junction bases with no gene match: 6. CDR1 is SGDLS and CDR2 is YYNGEE in the germline V gene. CDR3 sequence (DNA): TGTGCCAGCAGCGTAGGGGCAGGGGGTGGTAACTATGGCTACACCTTC. Residues: CASSVGAGGGNYGYTF.

This rearrangement joins TRBV7-2 to TRBJ2-3; TRBD2 is a possible D gene (6 bases). Germline V lookup: CDR1 SGHTA, CDR2 FQGNSA. The CDR3 runs to 13 residues. Deletions cut 6 bases from V and 3 bases from J, with 10 bases between. The CDR3 nucleotides are TGTGCCAGCAGTTGGGACTTAACAGATACGCAGTATTTT. This translates into CASSWDLTDTQYF.

The rearrangement joins TRBV28 to TRBJ2-1; 8 nucleotides align to TRBD1. J was trimmed by 4 bases and V by 5 bases; bases with no gene match: 7. The CDR3 has 15 amino acids. CDR1 and CDR2 from the germline V gene are MDHEN and SYDVKM. The CDR3 is CASSGAGGLYNEQFF. The DNA of the CDR3 is TGTGCCAGCAGTGGCGCAGGGGGCTTGTACAATGAGCAGTTCTTC.

The chain employs TRBV6-1 and TRBJ2-7; D is perhaps TRBD1 (6 bases). V lost 5 bases and J 4 bases, leaving 9 bases between the germline ends. This CDR3 is 12 amino acids long. The V gene's germline CDR1 is MNHNS and CDR2 SASEGT. The CDR3: CASSRTGYEQYF. In nucleotides, the CDR3 is TGTGCCAGCAGTCGAACAGGGTACGAGCAGTACTTC.

The rearrangement uses TRBV7-9 and TRBJ2-2; 10 positions agree with TRBD2. The germline V gene encodes CDR1 SEHNR and CDR2 FQNEAQ (reference sequence). V lost 5 bases and J lost 3; bases outside the gene matches: 9. This CDR3 has 17 residues. CDR3 residues: CASSAPGTSAYTGELFF. The CDR3 nucleotides are TGTGCCAGCAGCGCCCCCGGGACTAGCGCGTACACCGGGGAGCTGTTTTTT.